This section outlines one TCR beta chain sequence together with its context. Its target is not known. The entry originates in a study of radiation and T cells in renal cell carcinoma. Study at large: Nephrectomy followed 15 Gy stereotactic body radiation by 4 weeks. Study-level points and caveats: In blood, top tumor clones expanded by 2 weeks, shrinking by 4.

The assay was immunoSEQ multiplex PCR, and TCRdb's table has in-frame clones only and misses some. The sample lists 100,000 or so clones; 65% to 90% were seen once. Regarding time point: baseline pretreatment blood. Treatment in this sample: 15 Gy SBRT to primary tumor, nephrectomy 4 weeks later. The patient's renal cell carcinoma had clear cell pathology. The CDR3 is 14 residues long. V was cut by 0 bases and J by 4 bases, with 12 bases left in between. Germline loops: CDR1 GTSNPN, CDR2 SVGIG (reference sequence). The source material was blood, sampled from a patient whose treatment included radiotherapy and nephrectomy. The sequence was collected from a man between 45 and 60 years old with renal cell carcinoma. The chain uses TRBV30 and TRBJ1-2; D might be TRBD1 (5 bases). CDR3 nucleotide sequence: TGTGCCTGGAGTGTATCAGGGAATGGCTATGGCTACACCTTC. Residues: CAWSVSGNGYGYTF.